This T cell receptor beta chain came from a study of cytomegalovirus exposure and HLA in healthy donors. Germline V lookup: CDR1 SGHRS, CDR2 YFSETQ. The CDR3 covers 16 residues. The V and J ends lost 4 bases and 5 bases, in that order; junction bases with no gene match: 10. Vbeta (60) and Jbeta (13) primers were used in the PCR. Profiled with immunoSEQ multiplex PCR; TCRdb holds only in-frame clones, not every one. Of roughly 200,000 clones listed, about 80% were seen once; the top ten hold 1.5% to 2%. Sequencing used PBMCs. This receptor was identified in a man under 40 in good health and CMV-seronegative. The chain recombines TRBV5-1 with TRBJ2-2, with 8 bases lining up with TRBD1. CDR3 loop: CASSNSGTGGTGELFF. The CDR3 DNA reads TGCGCCAGCAGCAACTCCGGGACAGGAGGTACCGGGGAGCTGTTTTTT.